This entry is about one T cell receptor (beta chain). The antigen it binds to is not known. One base away there is no much larger clone; base qualities are not given. These data are taken from a study of blood T cell repertoires in COVID-19 (dated by TCRdb to 2018 to 2020). At the level of the whole study: Collaborator samples came from the United States, Italy and Spain and covered acute and convalescent phases of COVID-19. HLA class I and class II types, where available, came from metadata supplied by the sample provider rather than from assay-based typing. The samples were drawn from the first 160 participants of the ongoing ImmuneRACE study and from some 1,300 subjects provided by 6 global collaborators. The dataset comprised deeply sampled blood TCRbeta repertoires from subjects exposed to, actively infected with, or recovered from COVID-19. The repertoires were released in a freely available public database intended as a resource for research on the immune response to SARS-CoV-2. The material from the prospective study consisted of cDNA or gDNA derived from T cells, B-cell-depleted T cells, or PBMCs. A de-identified subject ID, COVID-19 status, age in years and sex were almost always included in the sample metadata. Broader findings and caveats from the paper: The quantity of clinical and demographic metadata differed by source and by participant and was supplied without curation.

Enrolling through a virtual design, the prospective study's participants ranged in age from roughly 18 to 95 years and lived across 20 to 30 United States geographic areas. In the prospective study, cohorts were assigned on the basis of participant-reported clinical history obtained from a screening survey and a study questionnaire. Recovered participants in ImmuneRACE Cohort 3 were defined by two consecutive negative NP/OP PCR tests, clearance by a healthcare professional, or resolution of symptoms. In the prospective study, whole blood, serum and a nasopharyngeal or oropharyngeal swab were collected from each participant by mobile phlebotomists. Over a roughly two-month period, participants in the prospective study had the option of providing additional blood draws and questionnaires. Prospective study blood samples were shipped either frozen or at room temperature before DNA extraction. TCRbeta CDR3 regions were amplified from genomic DNA by means of the immunoSEQ Assay, a bias-controlled multiplex PCR. The authors' pipeline ran thus. Within the assay, amplification of reference gene primers was used to estimate how many nucleated cells each sample contained. To quantify the absolute abundance of each unique TCRbeta CDR3 rearrangement, sequence reads were collapsed and filtered. For each sample, productive Simpson clonality was calculated as the square root of Simpson's diversity index over productive rearrangements. As stored in TCRdb, this immuneACCESS dataset retains in-frame rearrangements with V and J assigned. A fraction of the clones does not appear; measured against another copy, unresolved V genes explain less than half of the discrepancy, and the remainder lacks a known reason. That table is the source of V, J and clone size, and D and trimming were worked out from the DNA. The sample table shows nearly 350,000 clones, and about 88% are seen once. The ten largest clones take up under 1.3% of the sample.

Sequencing used PBMCs or T cells enriched from blood (not recorded which). This receptor was obtained from a woman aged 25 to 45 who had recovered from COVID-19.

The CDR3: CASSLARSQPRGAGSYEQYF. The nucleotide sequence reads TGTGCCAGCAGCTTGGCCCGCAGCCAACCCCGGGGGGCCGGGTCATACGAGCAGTACTTC. The chain is encoded by TRBV5-5 joined to TRBJ2-7, and possibly TRBD2, on 7 matching bases. CDR1 and CDR2 (SGHKS, YYEKEE) derive from the germline V gene (reference sequence). Measured from the cysteine to the phenylalanine, the CDR3 is 20 residues long. Only CDR3 DNA remains: 60 bases, in frame from the first base. A distance of 29 bases separates the germline ends of V and J, which lose 0 bases and 4 bases respectively.